This T cell receptor (beta chain) was documented in a study of blood T cells in healthy people across ages. The authors ran a second PCR of 7 to 11 cycles using a sample-barcoded 5' primer and a J-beta primer mix. TCRdb called the 5' RACE reads again in MiXCR, with one record for every CDR3 protein. The top ten clones hold approximately 10% of a sample with roughly 1,500,000 distinct CDR3 sequences, almost 35% of them seen once. The receptor's source is a woman in her thirties in good health. Source material: blood.

The CDR3 region has the DNA TGTGCCAGCAGCTTGTGGGGAGAGCGGACTAGCTCCTACAATGAGCAGTTCTTC. This sequence encodes CASSLWGERTSSYNEQFF. The chain carries TRBV5-5 and TRBJ2-1, with 7 nucleotides matching TRBD2. CDR3 size: 18 residues. V lost 1 base, J lost 0 bases, and 10 bases stayed unmatched. CDR1 is SGHKS and CDR2 is YYEKEE in the germline V gene (reference sequence).